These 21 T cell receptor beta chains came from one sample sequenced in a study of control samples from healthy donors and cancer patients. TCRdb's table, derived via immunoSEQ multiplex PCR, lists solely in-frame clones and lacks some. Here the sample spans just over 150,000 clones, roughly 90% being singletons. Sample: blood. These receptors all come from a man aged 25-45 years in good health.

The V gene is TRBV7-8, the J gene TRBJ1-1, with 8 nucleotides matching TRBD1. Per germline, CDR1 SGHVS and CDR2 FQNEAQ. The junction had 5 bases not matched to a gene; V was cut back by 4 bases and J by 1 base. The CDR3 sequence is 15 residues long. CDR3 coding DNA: TGTGCCAGCAGCTCCACTGACAGGGGGAACACTGAAGCTTTCTTT. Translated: CASSSTDRGNTEAFF. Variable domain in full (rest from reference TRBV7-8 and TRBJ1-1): GAGVSQSPRYKVAKRGQDVALRCDPISGHVSLFWYQQALGQGPEFLTYFQNEAQLDKSGLPSDRFFAERPEGSVSTLKIQRTQQEDSAVYLCASSSTDRGNTEAFFGQGTRLTVV.

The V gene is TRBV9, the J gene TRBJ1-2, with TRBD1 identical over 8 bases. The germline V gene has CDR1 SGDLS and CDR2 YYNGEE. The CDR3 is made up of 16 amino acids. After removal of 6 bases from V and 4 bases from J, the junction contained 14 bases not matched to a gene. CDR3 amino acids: CASTRQGSGASYGYTF. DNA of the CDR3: TGTGCCAGCACCCGACAGGGGTCTGGGGCTAGCTATGGCTACACCTTC.

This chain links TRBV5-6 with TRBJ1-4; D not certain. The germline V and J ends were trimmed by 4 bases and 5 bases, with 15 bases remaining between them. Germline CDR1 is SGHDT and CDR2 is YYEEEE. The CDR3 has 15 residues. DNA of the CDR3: TGTGCCAGCAGCCGGCGGTCCTTGGGAAATGAAAAACTGTTTTTT. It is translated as CASSRRSLGNEKLFF. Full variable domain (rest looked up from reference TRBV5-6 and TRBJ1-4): DAGVTQSPTHLIKTRGQQVTLRCSPKSGHDTVSWYQQALGQGPQFIFQYYEEEERQRGNFPDRFSGHQFPNYSSELNVNALLLGDSALYLCASSRRSLGNEKLFFGSGTQLSVL.

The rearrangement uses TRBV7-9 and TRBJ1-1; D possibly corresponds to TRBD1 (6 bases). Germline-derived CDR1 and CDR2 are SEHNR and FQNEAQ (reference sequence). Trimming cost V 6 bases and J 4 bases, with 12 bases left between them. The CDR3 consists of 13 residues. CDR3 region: CASSGGGGTEAFF. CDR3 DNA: TGTGCCAGCAGTGGGGGAGGGGGCACTGAAGCTTTCTTT. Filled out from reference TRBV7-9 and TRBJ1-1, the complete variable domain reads DTGVSQNPRHKITKRGQNVTFRCDPISEHNRLYWYRQTLGQGPEFLTYFQNEAQLEKSRLLSDRFSAERPKGSFSTLEIQRTEQGDSAMYLCASSGGGGTEAFFGQGTRLTVV.

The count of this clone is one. The CDR3 sequence is CASSYSKSGTEQYF. The CDR3 DNA is TGTGCCAGCAGTTACTCGAAGTCGGGGACCGAGCAGTACTTC. The chain combines TRBV6-2 or TRBV6-3 with TRBJ2-7; D is possibly TRBD1 or TRBD2 (5 bases each). This CDR3 spans 14 amino acids. The V and J ends lost 0 bases and 6 bases respectively, with 12 bases between them. Germline assignment: CDR1 MNHEY and CDR2 SVGEGT.

The CDR3 coding sequence is TGTGCCAGCTGGCGCCAAAAGGGCACTGAAGCTTTCTTT. It yields the protein CASWRQKGTEAFF. This sequence joins TRBV2 and TRBJ1-1; D is unclear. The CDR3 runs to 13 residues. The V end was cut by 8 bases, the J end by 4 bases, with 14 bases between. The germline V gene has CDR1 SNHLY and CDR2 FYNNEI.

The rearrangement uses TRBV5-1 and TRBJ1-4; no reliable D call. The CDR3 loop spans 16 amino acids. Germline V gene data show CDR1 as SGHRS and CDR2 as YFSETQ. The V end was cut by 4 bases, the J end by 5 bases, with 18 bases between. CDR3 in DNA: TGCGCCAGCAGCCTTGGTGGATGGACGGAGAATGAAAAACTGTTTTTT. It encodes CASSLGGWTENEKLFF.

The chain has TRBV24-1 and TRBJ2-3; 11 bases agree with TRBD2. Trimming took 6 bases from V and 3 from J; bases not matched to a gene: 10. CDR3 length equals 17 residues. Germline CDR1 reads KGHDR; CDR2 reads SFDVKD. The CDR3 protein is CATSPHGLAGGTDTQYF. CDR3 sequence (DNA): TGTGCCACCAGTCCCCACGGGCTAGCGGGAGGAACAGATACGCAGTATTTT.

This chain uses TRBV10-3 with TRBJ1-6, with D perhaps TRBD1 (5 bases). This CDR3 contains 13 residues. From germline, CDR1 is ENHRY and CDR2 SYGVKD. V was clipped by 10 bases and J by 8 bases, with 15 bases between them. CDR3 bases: TGTGCCAACGCAGCTGGGGGGTATTCACCCCTCCACTTT. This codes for CANAAGGYSPLHF.

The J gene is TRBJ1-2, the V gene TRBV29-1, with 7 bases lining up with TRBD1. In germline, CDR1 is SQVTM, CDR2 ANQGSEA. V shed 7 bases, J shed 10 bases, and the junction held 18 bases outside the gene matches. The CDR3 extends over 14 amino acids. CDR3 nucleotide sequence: TGCAGCGCCCAACGGAGGACAGGTGATCTCGACTACACCTTC. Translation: CSAQRRTGDLDYTF.

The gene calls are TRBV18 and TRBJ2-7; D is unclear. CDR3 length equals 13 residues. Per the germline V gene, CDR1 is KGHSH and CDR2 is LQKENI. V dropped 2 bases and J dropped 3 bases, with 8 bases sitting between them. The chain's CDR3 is CASSPGRDYEQYF. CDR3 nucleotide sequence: TGTGCCAGCTCACCAGGCAGAGACTACGAGCAGTACTTC.

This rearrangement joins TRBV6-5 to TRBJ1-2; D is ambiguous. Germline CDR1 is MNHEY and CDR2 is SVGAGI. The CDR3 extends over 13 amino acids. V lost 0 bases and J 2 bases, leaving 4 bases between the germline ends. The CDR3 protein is CASSYSGNYGYTF. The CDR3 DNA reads TGTGCCAGCAGTTACTCGGGGAACTATGGCTACACCTTC.

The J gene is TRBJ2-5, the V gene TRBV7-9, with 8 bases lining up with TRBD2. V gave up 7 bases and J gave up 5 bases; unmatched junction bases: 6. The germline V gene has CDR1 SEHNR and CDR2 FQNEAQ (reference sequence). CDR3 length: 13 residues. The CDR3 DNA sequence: TGTGCCAGCAACGACCGGGAGGGGGAGACCCAGTACTTC. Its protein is CASNDREGETQYF.

The DNA for the CDR3 is TGTGCCAGCGGTTTGGCGGGCGAGCAGTACTTC. This sequence encodes CASGLAGEQYF. The chain has TRBV7-9 and TRBJ2-7, with TRBD2 as a possible D gene (5 bases). Germline V gene lookup returns CDR1 SEHNR and CDR2 FQNEAQ (reference sequence). The V gene lost 8 bases and the J gene lost 6 bases, with 11 bases spanning the gap. This CDR3 region has 11 residues.

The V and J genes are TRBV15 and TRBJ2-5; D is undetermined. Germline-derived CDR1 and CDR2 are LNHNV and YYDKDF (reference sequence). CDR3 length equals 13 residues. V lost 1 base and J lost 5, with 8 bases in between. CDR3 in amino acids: CATSRGSLETQYF. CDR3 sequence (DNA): TGTGCCACCAGCAGAGGGTCCCTGGAGACCCAGTACTTC.

The DNA for the CDR3 is TGTGCCAGCAGCTCGGACACAACCTCTGGGGCCAACGTCCTGACTTTC. This sequence encodes CASSSDTTSGANVLTF. This chain connects TRBV5-4 to TRBJ2-6, with a weak D call TRBD1 (5 bases). CDR3 length: 16 residues. The ends were cut back, 3 bases at V and 0 bases at J, with 10 bases in the middle. CDR1 and CDR2 from the germline V gene are SGHNT and YYREEE (reference sequence).

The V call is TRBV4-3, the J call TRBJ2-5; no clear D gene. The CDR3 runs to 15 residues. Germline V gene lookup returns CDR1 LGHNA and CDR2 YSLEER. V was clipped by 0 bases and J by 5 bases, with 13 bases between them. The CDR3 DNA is TGCGCCAGCAGCCAAGATCAACGAGAATGGGAGACCCAGTACTTC. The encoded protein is CASSQDQREWETQYF.

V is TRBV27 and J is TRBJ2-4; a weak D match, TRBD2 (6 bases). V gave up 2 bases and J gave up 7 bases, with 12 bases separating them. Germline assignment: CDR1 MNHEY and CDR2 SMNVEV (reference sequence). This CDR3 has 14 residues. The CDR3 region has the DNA TGTGCCAGCAGTTTAAGTGGAGGGACGAACATTCAGTACTTC. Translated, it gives CASSLSGGTNIQYF.

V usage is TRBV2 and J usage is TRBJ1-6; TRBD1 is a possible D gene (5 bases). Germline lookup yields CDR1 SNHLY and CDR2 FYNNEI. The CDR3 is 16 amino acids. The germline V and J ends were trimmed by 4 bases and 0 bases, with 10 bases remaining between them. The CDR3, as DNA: TGTGCCAGCAGTGGAAAGGGGAGCTCCTATAATTCACCCCTCCACTTT. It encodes CASSGKGSSYNSPLHF.

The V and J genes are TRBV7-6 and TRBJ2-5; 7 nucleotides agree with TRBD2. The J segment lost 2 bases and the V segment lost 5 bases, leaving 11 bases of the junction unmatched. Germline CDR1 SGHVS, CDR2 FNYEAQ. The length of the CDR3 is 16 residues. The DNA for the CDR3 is TGTGCCAGCAGCCGATCCTTTGGTAGCGGGCAAGAGACCCAGTACTTC. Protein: CASSRSFGSGQETQYF.

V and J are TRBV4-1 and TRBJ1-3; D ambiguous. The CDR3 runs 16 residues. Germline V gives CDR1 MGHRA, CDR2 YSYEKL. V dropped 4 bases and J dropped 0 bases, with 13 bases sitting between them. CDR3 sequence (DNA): TGCGCCAGCAGCCGGCCGTTAGACTACTCTGGAAACACCATATATTTT. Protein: CASSRPLDYSGNTIYF.